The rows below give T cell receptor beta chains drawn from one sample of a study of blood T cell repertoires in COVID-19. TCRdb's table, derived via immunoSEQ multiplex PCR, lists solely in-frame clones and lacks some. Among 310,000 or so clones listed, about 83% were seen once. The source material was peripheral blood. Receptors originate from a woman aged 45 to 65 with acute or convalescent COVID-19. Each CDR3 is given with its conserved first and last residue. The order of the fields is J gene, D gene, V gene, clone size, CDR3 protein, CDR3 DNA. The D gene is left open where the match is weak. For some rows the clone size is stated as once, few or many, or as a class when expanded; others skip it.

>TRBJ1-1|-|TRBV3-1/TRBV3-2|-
CASSPQPQNTEAFF
TGTGCCAGCAGCCCTCAACCACAAAACACTGAAGCTTTCTTT
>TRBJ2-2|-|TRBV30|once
CAWKERSTGELFF
TGTGCCTGGAAAGAAAGGAGCACCGGGGAGCTGTTTTTT
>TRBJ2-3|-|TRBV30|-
CAWSVGPWASTDTQYF
TGTGCCTGGAGTGTGGGCCCCTGGGCTAGCACAGATACGCAGTATTTT
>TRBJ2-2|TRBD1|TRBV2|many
CAGSRDRGRGELFF
TGTGCCGGGTCCCGGGACAGGGGGCGCGGGGAGCTGTTTTTT
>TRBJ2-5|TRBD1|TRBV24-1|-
CATSDTSGGQETQYF
TGTGCCACCAGTGATACTTCAGGGGGTCAAGAGACCCAGTACTTC
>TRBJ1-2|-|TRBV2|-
CASSEASEYGYTF
TGTGCCAGCAGTGAGGCCAGCGAGTATGGCTACACCTTC
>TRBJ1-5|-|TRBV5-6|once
CASSSGSNQPQHF
TGTGCCAGCAGCTCGGGGAGCAATCAGCCCCAGCATTTT
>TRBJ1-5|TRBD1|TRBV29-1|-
CSPTDRWRSQPQHF
TGCAGCCCGACGGACAGGTGGAGAAGTCAGCCCCAGCATTTT
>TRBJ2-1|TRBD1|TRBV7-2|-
CASSLGGTGTNEQFF
TGTGCCAGCAGCTTAGGCGGGACAGGGACCAATGAGCAGTTCTTC
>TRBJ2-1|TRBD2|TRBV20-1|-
CSASSPGGSIIGNEQFF
TGCAGTGCTAGTTCCCCCGGCGGGAGTATTATTGGCAATGAGCAGTTCTTC
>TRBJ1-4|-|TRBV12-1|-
CARLTPNEETNEKLFF
TGTGCTAGACTGACCCCCAACGAGGAAACTAATGAAAAACTGTTTTTT
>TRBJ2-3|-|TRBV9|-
CASSGRAQGGTDTQYF
TGTGCCAGCAGCGGAAGGGCCCAAGGGGGCACAGATACGCAGTATTTT
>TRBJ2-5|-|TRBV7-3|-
CASSRDNQETQYF
TGTGCCAGCAGCCGGGACAACCAAGAGACCCAGTACTTC
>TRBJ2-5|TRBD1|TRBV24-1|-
CATRGKQGAETQYF
TGTGCCACCAGGGGGAAACAGGGGGCAGAGACCCAGTACTTC
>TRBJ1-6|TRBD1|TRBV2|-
CASLRDRDKSPLHF
TGTGCCAGCCTCCGGGACAGGGATAAATCACCCCTCCACTTT
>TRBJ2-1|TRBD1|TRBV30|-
CAWTQTGLENEQFF
TGTGCCTGGACCCAGACAGGGCTTGAGAATGAGCAGTTCTTC
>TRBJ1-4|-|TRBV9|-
CASSFSGGRNEKLFF
TGTGCCAGCAGCTTCAGCGGGGGGAGGAATGAAAAACTGTTTTTT
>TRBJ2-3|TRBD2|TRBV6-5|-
CAIILGGGTDTQYF
TGTGCCATCATTTTGGGGGGGGGCACAGATACGCAGTATTTT
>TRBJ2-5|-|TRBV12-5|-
CASGLVLAGHETQYF
TGTGCTAGTGGTTTGGTACTGGCGGGGCATGAGACCCAGTACTTC
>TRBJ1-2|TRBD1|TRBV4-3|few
CASSQDRTGGYGYTF
TGCGCCAGCAGCCAAGATCGGACAGGAGGGTATGGCTACACCTTC
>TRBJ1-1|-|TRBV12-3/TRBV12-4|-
CASTPGSSEAFF
TGTGCCAGCACCCCGGGGTCGTCTGAAGCTTTCTTT
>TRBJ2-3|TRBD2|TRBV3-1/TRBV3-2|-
CASSPLRGATDTQYF
TGTGCCAGCAGCCCGTTGCGGGGGGCCACAGATACGCAGTATTTT
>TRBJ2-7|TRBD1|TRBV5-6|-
CASSPGTGVSYEQYF
TGTGCCAGCAGCCCCGGGACAGGGGTCTCCTACGAGCAGTACTTC
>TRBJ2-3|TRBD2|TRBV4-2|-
CASSQEMTSGVADTQYF
TGTGCCAGCAGCCAAGAGATGACTAGCGGGGTTGCAGATACGCAGTATTTT